This T cell receptor (beta chain) came from a study of Graves' ophthalmopathy and Graves' hyperthyroidism. Amplified TCR beta CDR3 regions were obtained using RNA transcripts as template. Investigators did first-round RT-PCR with HTBI primers, then second-round multiplex PCR. In TCRdb, the multiplex PCR reads were re-called with MiXCR into one record per CDR3 protein. The data show about 550,000 distinct CDR3 sequences, just under 40% seen once. V lost 5 bases, J lost 6 bases, and 17 bases lay in between. Germline CDR1 reads SEHNR; CDR2 reads FQNEAQ (reference sequence). CDR3 length: 15 residues. Diagnosis relied on clinical symptoms, serum thyroxine, TRAb, thyroid ultrasound and orbital computed tomography.

The chain is built from TRBV7-9 and TRBJ1-5; a weak D match, TRBD1 (6 bases). The specimen was peripheral blood or thyroid tissue (not recorded which). The TCR sequence derives from an adult man with Graves' hyperthyroidism. The CDR3 DNA sequence: TGTGCCAGCAGCCTCAGGGGTAGGCCAACTCAGCCCCAGCATTTT. It specifies CASSLRGRPTQPQHF.